The present TCR beta chain was sequenced within a study of cytomegalovirus exposure and HLA in healthy donors. Whole-study findings and limits: Reports credit the classifier with highly specific, highly sensitive diagnosis of cytomegalovirus status. Per a prior analysis, the majority of TCR beta V segments were productive roughly 90% or roughly 30% of the time.

To note about this clone: The antigen remains unidentified.

Trimming took 5 bases from V and 7 from J; bases not matched to a gene: 5. Per the germline V gene, CDR1 is LNHDA and CDR2 is SQIVND (reference sequence). The CDR3 is made up of 13 amino acids. The PCR had 60 Vbeta and 13 Jbeta primers. Produced via immunoSEQ multiplex PCR; TCRdb's table is partial and in-frame only. The sample includes 120,000 or so clones, about 80% of them seen just once. This receptor was obtained from a man aged 30 to 39 in good health and CMV-seropositive. The sequencing sample was made of PBMCs. The J gene is TRBJ1-5, the V gene TRBV19; TRBD1 agrees at 7 bases. The CDR3 DNA sequence: TGTGCCAGTAGTCCAGACAGGGACCAGCCCCAGCATTTT. It codes for CASSPDRDQPQHF.